This T cell receptor (beta chain) is drawn from a study of graft-versus-host responses after intestinal transplantation. For the study at large: Transplant recipients had multivisceral, liver-intestinal, or isolated intestinal grafts. Every recipient underwent anti-thymocyte globulin induction, then tacrolimus and steroids for three to four years.

The CDR3 loop spans 13 amino acids. Trimming took 5 bases from V and 4 from J, leaving 11 bases between them. Looked up from germline, CDR1 is SGHTA and CDR2 is FQGNSA. TCRdb keeps only in-frame clones here, not all; method: immunoSEQ multiplex PCR. The table shows over 20,000 clones, with over 35% occurring only once. Study observations and caveats: Some GvH clones appeared in ileal mucosa or blood before recipient bone marrow.

The J gene is TRBJ1-1, the V gene TRBV7-2; D is ambiguous. The sequencing used alloreactive CD4+ T cells from a mixed lymphocyte reaction culture, collected before intestinal transplant. As for subset: CFSE-low proliferating T cells sorted from roughly 6-day pre-transplant mixed lymphocyte reaction (GvH or HvG direction). The TCR comes from a human patient who received an intestinal transplant. Written as DNA, the CDR3 is TGTGCCAGCAGCCTTGATAGCGGCACTGAAGCTTTCTTT. This encodes CASSLDSGTEAFF.